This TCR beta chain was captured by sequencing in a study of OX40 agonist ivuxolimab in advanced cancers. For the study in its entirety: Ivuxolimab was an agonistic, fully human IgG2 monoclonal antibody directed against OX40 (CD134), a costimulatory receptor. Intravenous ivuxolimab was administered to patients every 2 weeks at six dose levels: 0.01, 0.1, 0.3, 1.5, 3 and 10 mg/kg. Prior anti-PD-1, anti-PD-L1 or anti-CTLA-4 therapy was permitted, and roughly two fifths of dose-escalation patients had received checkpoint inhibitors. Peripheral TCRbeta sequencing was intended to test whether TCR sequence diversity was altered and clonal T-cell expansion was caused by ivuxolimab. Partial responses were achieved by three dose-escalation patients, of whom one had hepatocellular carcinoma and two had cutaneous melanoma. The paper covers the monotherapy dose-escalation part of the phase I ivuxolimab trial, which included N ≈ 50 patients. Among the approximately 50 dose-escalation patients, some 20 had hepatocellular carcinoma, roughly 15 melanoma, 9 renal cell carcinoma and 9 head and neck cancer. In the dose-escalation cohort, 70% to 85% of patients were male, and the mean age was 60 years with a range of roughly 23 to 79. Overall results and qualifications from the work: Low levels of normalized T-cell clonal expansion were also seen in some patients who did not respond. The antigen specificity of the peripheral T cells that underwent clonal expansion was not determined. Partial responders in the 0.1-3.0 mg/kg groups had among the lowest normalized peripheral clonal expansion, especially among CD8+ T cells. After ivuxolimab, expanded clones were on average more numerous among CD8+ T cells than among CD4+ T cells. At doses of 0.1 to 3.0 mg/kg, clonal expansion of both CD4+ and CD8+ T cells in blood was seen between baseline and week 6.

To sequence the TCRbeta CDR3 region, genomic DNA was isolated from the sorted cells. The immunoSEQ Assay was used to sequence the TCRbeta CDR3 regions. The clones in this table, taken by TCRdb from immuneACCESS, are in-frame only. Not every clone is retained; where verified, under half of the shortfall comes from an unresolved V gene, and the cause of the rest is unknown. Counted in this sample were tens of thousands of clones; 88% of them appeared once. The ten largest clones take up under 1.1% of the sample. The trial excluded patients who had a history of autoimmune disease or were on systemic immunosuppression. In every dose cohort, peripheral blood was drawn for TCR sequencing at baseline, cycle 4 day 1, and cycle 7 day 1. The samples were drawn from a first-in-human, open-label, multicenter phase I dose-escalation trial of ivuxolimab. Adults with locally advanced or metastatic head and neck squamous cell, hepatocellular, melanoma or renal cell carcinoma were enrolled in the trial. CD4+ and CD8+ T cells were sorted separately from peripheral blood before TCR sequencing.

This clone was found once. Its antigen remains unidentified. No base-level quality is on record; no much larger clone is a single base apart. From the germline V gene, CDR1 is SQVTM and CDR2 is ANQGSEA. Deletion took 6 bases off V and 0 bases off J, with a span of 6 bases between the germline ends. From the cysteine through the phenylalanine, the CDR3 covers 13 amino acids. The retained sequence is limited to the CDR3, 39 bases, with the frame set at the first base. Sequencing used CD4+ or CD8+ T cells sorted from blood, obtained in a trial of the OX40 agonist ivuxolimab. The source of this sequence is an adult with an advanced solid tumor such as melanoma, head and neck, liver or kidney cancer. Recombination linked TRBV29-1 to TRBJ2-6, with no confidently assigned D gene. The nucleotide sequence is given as TGCAGCGTAGGTTACTCTGGGGCCAACGTCCTGACTTTC. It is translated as CSVGYSGANVLTF.